These T cell receptor beta chains were read from a single sample in a study of cytomegalovirus exposure and HLA in healthy donors. Libraries were prepared by immunoSEQ multiplex PCR; TCRdb keeps only in-frame clonotypes and omits some of them. The sample shows about 180,000 clones, about 85% of them seen only once. The source material was PBMCs. These receptors came from a man younger than 35 in good health and CMV-seropositive. Both conserved end residues are part of each CDR3. A D gene is named only where the DNA matches it firmly. Clone size is given for some rows only: seen once, a few or many times, or a class if the clone is expanded.

clone_size | j_call | d_call | cdr3_length | v_call | cdr3_aa | cdr3_nt
. | TRBJ1-1 | TRBD1 | 13 | TRBV6-5 | CASSPRQGTEAFF | TGTGCCAGCAGCCCCCGACAGGGGACTGAAGCTTTCTTT
. | TRBJ1-1 | TRBD1 | 16 | TRBV28 | CASSPTDRAILHEAFF | TGTGCCAGCAGCCCCACCGACAGGGCTATACTTCATGAAGCTTTCTTT
. | TRBJ1-5 | . | 15 | TRBV7-2 | CASSWGEYSNQPQHF | TGTGCCAGCAGCTGGGGGGAGTATAGCAATCAGCCCCAGCATTTT
medium-sized | TRBJ2-6 | . | 16 | TRBV18 | CASSRQGGSGANVLTF | TGTGCCAGCTCGCGGCAAGGGGGATCTGGGGCCAACGTCCTGACTTTC
. | TRBJ2-7 | TRBD2 | 17 | TRBV28 | CASMGLAGGPSSYEQYF | TGTGCCAGCATGGGCCTAGCGGGAGGGCCTAGCTCCTACGAGCAGTACTTC
. | TRBJ2-3 | . | 11 | TRBV30 | CAWTGRGTQYF | TGTGCCTGGACTGGTCGGGGGACGCAGTATTTT
. | TRBJ2-5 | TRBD2 | 14 | TRBV7-6 | CASSLEGLAKTQYF | TGTGCCAGCAGCTTAGAGGGACTAGCGAAGACCCAGTACTTC
. | TRBJ1-2 | . | 13 | TRBV15 | CATRQTANYGYTF | TGTGCCACCAGACAGACGGCGAACTATGGCTACACCTTC
. | TRBJ2-2 | . | 16 | TRBV28 | CASSFSGGELGGELFF | TGTGCCAGCAGTTTCTCTGGAGGGGAATTAGGCGGGGAGCTGTTTTTT
. | TRBJ2-1 | . | 13 | TRBV19 | CASSLTSYNEQFF | TGTGCCAGTAGTCTGACTAGCTACAATGAGCAGTTCTTC
. | TRBJ2-1 | TRBD2 | 16 | TRBV7-9 | CASSWRLVAGGNEQFF | TGTGCCAGCAGCTGGAGGTTAGTAGCGGGAGGAAATGAGCAGTTCTTC
. | TRBJ2-1 | . | 17 | TRBV4-1 | CASSLILGGGPYNEQFF | TGCGCCAGCAGCCTAATACTTGGCGGGGGCCCCTACAATGAGCAGTTCTTC
once | TRBJ1-4 | TRBD1 | 14 | TRBV7-9 | CASSPTGVNEKLFF | TGTGCCAGCAGCCCCACAGGGGTTAATGAAAAACTGTTTTTT
. | TRBJ2-7 | TRBD1 | 16 | TRBV27 | CASTGTGGHGEYEQYF | TGTGCCAGCACGGGGACAGGTGGGCATGGGGAATACGAGCAGTACTTC
. | TRBJ2-7 | TRBD2 | 13 | TRBV6-5 | CASRRAGSYEQYF | TGTGCCAGCAGGAGAGCGGGGTCCTACGAGCAGTACTTC
few | TRBJ2-7 | TRBD2 | 16 | TRBV28 | CASSSGRATLSYEQYF | TGTGCCAGCAGTAGCGGGAGGGCTACCCTCTCCTACGAGCAGTACTTC
few | TRBJ1-5 | . | 14 | TRBV21-1 | CASSKEQGGEPQHF | TGTGCCAGCAGCAAAGAGCAGGGGGGAGAGCCCCAGCATTTT